Shown below are 15 T cell receptor beta chains from a single sample sequenced in a study of technical replicates of blood from a few donors. Data came from immunoSEQ multiplex PCR; TCRdb stores just in-frame clones and leaves some out. The sample has 68,000 or so clones, approximately 91% seen once. Source material: PBMCs. The source of these receptors is a human donor in good health. Some clones in this sample may be carry-over from other donors' samples.

This chain uses TRBV19 with TRBJ2-7, with TRBD1 matching 9 bases. Germline CDR1 and CDR2: LNHDA and SQIVND (reference sequence). With 5 bases clipped from V and 4 bases from J, the junction kept 6 bases outside the gene matches. The CDR3 covers 14 residues. The CDR3 nucleotides are TGTGCCAGTAGTGCCGCCGGGACAGGGTACGAGCAGTACTTC. Protein: CASSAAGTGYEQYF.

The rearrangement joins TRBV18 to TRBJ2-5; a weak D match, TRBD2 (6 bases). The CDR3 is 14 amino acids. V was shortened by 6 bases and J by 0 bases, with 11 bases between the two germline ends. Germline-derived CDR1 and CDR2 are KGHSH and LQKENI. The CDR3 here is CASSKEGHQETQYF. DNA for the CDR3: TGTGCCAGCTCCAAGGAGGGGCACCAAGAGACCCAGTACTTC. The full variable domain, in which reference TRBV18 and TRBJ2-5 provide the parts outside the CDR3, is NAGVMQNPRHLVRRRGQEARLRCSPMKGHSHVYWYRQLPEEGLKFMVYLQKENIIDESGMPKERFSAEFPKEGPSILRIQQVVRGDSAAYFCASSKEGHQETQYFGPGTRLLVL.

In nucleotides, the CDR3 is TGTGCCAGTAGTATGAGGCGGGGGAGTTATGAGCAGTTCTTC. Amino acids: CASSMRRGSYEQFF. This chain joins TRBV19 and TRBJ2-1; 7 nucleotides match TRBD2. V lost 3 bases, J lost 8 bases, and 7 bases stayed unmatched. The CDR3 runs 14 residues. Germline CDR1 reads LNHDA; CDR2 reads SQIVND (reference sequence).

This CDR3 reads CASSWTSGPNEQFF. In DNA, the CDR3 is TGCGCCAGCAGCTGGACTAGCGGACCTAATGAGCAGTTCTTC. V and J are TRBV5-1 and TRBJ2-1, with 10 nucleotides matching TRBD2. CDR1 SGHRS and CDR2 YFSETQ come from the germline V gene. V lost 3 bases to trimming and J lost 7 bases; unmatched junction nucleotides: 4. CDR3 size: 14 residues.

The count of this clone is one. The chain recombines TRBV9 with TRBJ1-2; the match to TRBD1 covers 9 bases. The junction had 4 bases not matched to a gene; V was cut back by 0 bases and J by 4 bases. The CDR3 has 15 residues. CDR1 and CDR2 (germline): SGDLS, YYNGEE. CDR3 DNA: TGTGCCAGCAGCGTAGGGACAGGGGCGGTCTATGGCTACACCTTC. Its translation is CASSVGTGAVYGYTF. The variable domain in full, completed from reference TRBV9 and TRBJ1-2, reads DSGVTQTPKHLITATGQRVTLRCSPRSGDLSVYWYQQSLDQGLQFLIQYYNGEERAKGNILERFSAQQFPDLHSELNLSSLELGDSALYFCASSVGTGAVYGYTFGSGTRLTVV.

The rearrangement joins TRBV10-3 to TRBJ2-7, with 8 bases identical to TRBD1. CDR1 is ENHRY and CDR2 is SYGVKD in the germline V gene. V gave up 6 bases and J gave up 6 bases; unmatched junction bases: 10. This CDR3 contains 14 residues. In DNA form, the CDR3 reads TGTGCCATCAGGGCGGACAGGGCCGGATCCGAGCAGTACTTC. Protein sequence: CAIRADRAGSEQYF.

The rearrangement links TRBV4-1 to TRBJ1-1; 7 nucleotides agree with TRBD1. This CDR3 has 13 amino acids. Germline V gives CDR1 MGHRA, CDR2 YSYEKL. With 4 bases clipped from V and 3 bases from J, the junction kept 2 bases outside the gene matches. In nucleotides, the CDR3 is TGCGCCAGCAGCCCCGGGACAGACACTGAAGCTTTCTTT. Its protein product is CASSPGTDTEAFF.

This rearrangement joins TRBV10-3 to TRBJ2-7; the match to TRBD1 covers 10 bases. CDR1 is ENHRY and CDR2 is SYGVKD in the germline V gene. The CDR3 covers 15 residues. V lost 8 bases, J lost 3 bases, and 10 bases stayed unmatched. The CDR3 protein is CAISGQGQGNYEQYF. DNA of the CDR3: TGTGCCATCTCAGGGCAGGGACAGGGGAACTACGAGCAGTACTTC.

The chain joins TRBV7-2 to TRBJ2-5, with D possibly being TRBD2 (6 bases). Germline CDR1 and CDR2: SGHTA and FQGNSA. The CDR3 extends over 15 amino acids. The V end was cut by 4 bases, the J end by 4 bases, with 16 bases between. CDR3 protein: CASSSASAGGETQYF. CDR3 sequence (DNA): TGTGCCAGCAGCTCAGCATCAGCGGGTGGAGAGACCCAGTACTTC.

This chain's CDR3 is CASSYRGVNTEAFF. The CDR3, as DNA: TGTGCCAGCAGTTACCGGGGGGTGAACACTGAAGCTTTCTTT. This rearrangement joins TRBV6-5 to TRBJ1-1; D perhaps matches TRBD1 (5 bases). The CDR3 extends over 14 amino acids. V was pared by 2 bases and J by 0 bases, with 7 bases between. Germline V gene lookup returns CDR1 MNHEY and CDR2 SVGAGI.

V is TRBV19 and J is TRBJ1-2; unclear D gene. Germline assignment: CDR1 LNHDA and CDR2 SQIVND (reference sequence). There are 15 residues in the CDR3. Between the trimmed V and J ends, which lost 7 bases and 7 bases, there was a span of 22 bases. CDR3 amino acids: CASTRGRDGRGGYTF. In nucleotides, the CDR3 is TGTGCCAGTACCCGCGGGAGAGACGGCCGCGGTGGCTACACCTTC.

The rearrangement uses TRBV12-5 and TRBJ1-1; D is possibly TRBD1 (5 bases). Germline loops: CDR1 LGHNT, CDR2 FRNRAP. The CDR3 runs 14 residues. Between the trimmed V and J ends, which lost 7 bases and 1 base, there was a span of 13 bases. CDR3 sequence (DNA): TGTGCTAGTGCCTGGGGGGGGGAGAACACTGAAGCTTTCTTT. It specifies CASAWGGENTEAFF.

This clone has only one observation. The rearrangement links TRBV7-2 to TRBJ2-7, with 12 bases matching TRBD2. With 1 base clipped from V and 6 bases from J, the junction kept 13 bases outside the gene matches. This CDR3 is built from 18 residues. Looked up from germline, CDR1 is SGHTA and CDR2 is FQGNSA. In DNA form, the CDR3 reads TGTGCCAGCAGCTTAGGGACGCGACTAGCGGGAGCTATTAGCGAGCAGTACTTC. It encodes CASSLGTRLAGAISEQYF.

The chain couples TRBV4-3 to TRBJ2-2; possibly TRBD1 for D (7 bases). CDR3 size: 17 residues. The V gene's germline CDR1 is LGHNA and CDR2 YSLEER. Trimming cost V 0 bases and J 1 base, with 12 bases left between them. CDR3 protein: CASSQEAQGGNTGELFF. DNA for the CDR3: TGCGCCAGCAGCCAAGAAGCCCAGGGGGGGAACACCGGGGAGCTGTTTTTT.

This clone appeared a single time. The J gene is TRBJ2-7, the V gene TRBV29-1, with 14 bases matching TRBD2. This CDR3 comprises 15 residues. Germline lookup yields CDR1 SQVTM and CDR2 ANQGSEA. V shed 7 bases and J 0 bases; nucleotides not matched to a gene: 5. DNA of the CDR3: TGCAGCGCCGGACTAGCGGGAGGACCCTCCTACGAGCAGTACTTC. This encodes CSAGLAGGPSYEQYF.